This T cell receptor beta chain is from a study of blood T cell repertoires in COVID-19. Assay used: immunoSEQ multiplex PCR; TCRdb lists only in-frame clones, some missing. This table holds over 90,000 clones, roughly 80% found once. The V and J ends lost 4 bases and 0 bases respectively, with 11 bases between them. In germline, CDR1 is SGHRS, CDR2 YFSETQ. The CDR3 loop spans 15 amino acids. This clonotype was sampled from a man older than 75 with active or convalescent COVID-19. Input material: peripheral blood. V and J are TRBV5-1 and TRBJ2-1; D not certain. CDR3 DNA: TGCGCCAGCAGCCCCAACTACGACTCCTACAATGAGCAGTTCTTC. Protein: CASSPNYDSYNEQFF.